This T cell receptor (beta chain) emerged from a study of shared clonotypes between healthy human individuals. Study-wide points: Clonotypes that were shared across four donors made up around 5% of naive CD4 clonotypes.

Of note for this clone: Its cognate antigen is unknown.

The CDR3 has 14 residues. The V and J ends lost 5 bases and 7 bases, in that order; junction bases with no gene match: 9. Germline CDR1 SGHVS, CDR2 FNYEAQ. Methods used by the authors: Filtering differed for immunoSEQ, which gave only junction sequences without quality scores. Using immunoSEQ multiplex PCR, the repertoire was profiled, and TCRdb retains in-frame clones only, with some absent. Clone size and V and J calls were adopted from that table, with D and trimming inferred from the DNA. Among 950,000 to 1,300,000 clones listed, around 76% were seen once. Sequenced: memory CD4+ T cells sorted from blood. As to subset: CD45RA-negative fraction. This TCR was recovered from a man aged 18 to 29 in good health. The gene calls are TRBV7-6 and TRBJ2-7; 9 nucleotides align to TRBD1. In DNA, the CDR3 is TGTGCCAGCAGCCAGCCGGGACAGGGTGAGGAGCAGTACTTC. Protein product: CASSQPGQGEEQYF.